This TCR beta chain originates from a study of blood T cell repertoires in COVID-19. On the study more broadly: Italy, Spain and the United States were the sources of the convalescent and acute COVID-19 samples. Sample material is recorded as cDNA or gDNA derived from T cells, B-cell-depleted T cells, or PBMCs.

The CDR3 consists of 14 residues. Germline CDR1 and CDR2: SGHDN and FVKESK. Deletions cut 4 bases from V and 2 bases from J, with 11 bases between. Methods used by the authors: Nucleated cell number was recorded as an estimate derived from reference gene primer amplification. Method: immunoSEQ multiplex PCR; TCRdb's copy keeps in-frame clones and lacks some. The DNA was the basis for D and trimming; V, J and clone size are from that table. The sample holds roughly 150,000 clones, around 87% seen once. Sequenced: peripheral blood. The chain is built from TRBV14 and TRBJ2-5; D is ambiguous. The sequence came from a human donor in a cohort sampled during active COVID-19. The chain's CDR3 is CASSPRIAQETQYF. Here the CDR3 DNA reads TGTGCCAGCAGCCCGAGAATCGCGCAAGAGACCCAGTACTTC.